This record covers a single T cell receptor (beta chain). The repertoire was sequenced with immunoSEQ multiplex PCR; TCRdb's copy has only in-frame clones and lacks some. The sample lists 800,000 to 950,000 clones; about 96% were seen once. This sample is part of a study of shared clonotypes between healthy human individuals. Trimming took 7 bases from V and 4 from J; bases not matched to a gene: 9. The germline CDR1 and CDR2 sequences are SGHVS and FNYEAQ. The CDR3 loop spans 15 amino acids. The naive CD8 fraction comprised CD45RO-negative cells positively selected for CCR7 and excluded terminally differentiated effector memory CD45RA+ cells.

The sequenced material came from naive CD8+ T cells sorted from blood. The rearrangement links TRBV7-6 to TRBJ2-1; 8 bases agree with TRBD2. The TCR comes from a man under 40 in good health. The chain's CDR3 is CASKGRGGLYNEQFF. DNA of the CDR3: TGTGCCAGCAAGGGCCGGGGGGGCCTTTACAATGAGCAGTTCTTC. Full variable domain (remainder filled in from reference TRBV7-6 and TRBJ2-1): GAGVSQSPRYKVTKRGQDVALRCDPISGHVSLYWYRQALGQGPEFLTYFNYEAQQDKSGLPNDRFSAERPEGSISTLTIQRTEQRDSAMYRCASKGRGGLYNEQFFGPGTRLTVL.